The rows below give T cell receptor beta chains drawn from one sample of a study of T-cell reconstitution after alpha-beta-depleted transplantation in children. Each CDR3 protein gets one entry after TCRdb re-called the PCR reads with MiXCR. The sample lists approximately 500,000 distinct CDR3 sequences, 10% to 13% seen once, with 2% to 2.5% in the top ten. The input for sequencing was PBMCs, taken before TCRalphabeta/CD19-depleted stem cell transplant. Source of these receptors: a child aged 2 to 15 with inherited bone marrow failure, due to receive a stem cell transplant. CDR3s include the opening cysteine and the closing phenylalanine or tryptophan. The order of the fields is clone size, J gene, D gene, V gene, CDR3 DNA, CDR3 protein. A D gene is named only where the DNA matches it firmly. Only some rows state a clone size, as once, few, many or a class for expanded clones.

>many|TRBJ2-7|TRBD1|TRBV24-1
TGTGCCACCAGTGATCCGGGACAGTATCCTTACGAGCAGTACTTC
CATSDPGQYPYEQYF
>.|TRBJ2-7|TRBD2|TRBV5-1
TGCGCCAGCAGCCCGCCCGGGACTAGGGCCTACAAGCAGTACTTC
CASSPPGTRAYKQYF
>many|TRBJ1-6|TRBD1|TRBV27
TGTGCCAGCAGTTTATCGCAGGGGGCTTATTATAATTCACCCCTCCACTTT
CASSLSQGAYYNSPLHF
>few|TRBJ2-7|TRBD2|TRBV27
TGTGCCAGCAGCATACGCTGGGGACTAGCCGGTTCATACGAGCAGTACTTC
CASSIRWGLAGSYEQYF
>many|TRBJ2-3|TRBD2|TRBV5-1
TGCGCCAGCAGCTTGGATCCACTAGCGGGACCCGATACGCAGTATTTT
CASSLDPLAGPDTQYF
>many|TRBJ2-5|.|TRBV23-1
TGCGCCAGCAGTCAAATCGGGCGGGGAAAAGAGACCCAGTACTTC
CASSQIGRGKETQYF
>many|TRBJ2-7|.|TRBV5-1
TGCGCCAGCAGCTTGGATCAGGTGGGCTCCTACGAGCAGTACTTC
CASSLDQVGSYEQYF
>.|TRBJ2-1|TRBD1|TRBV7-2
TGTGCCAGCAGCTTCCGGCGCGGGACAGGGGTTTACAATGAGCAGTTCTTC
CASSFRRGTGVYNEQFF
>many|TRBJ2-7|.|TRBV7-9
TGTGCCAGCAGCGTCACAGGGCCCTACGAGCAGTACTTC
CASSVTGPYEQYF
>.|TRBJ2-1|.|TRBV20-1
TGCAGTGCTAGAACCCCAGGACAGCGTCAGCGGGGCCACAGCTCCTACAATGAGCAGTTCTTC
CSARTPGQRQRGHSSYNEQFF
>many|TRBJ2-5|TRBD2|TRBV12-3/TRBV12-4
TGTGCCAGCAGTGGGGGACTAGCGGGCCTCAGGACCCAGTACTTC
CASSGGLAGLRTQYF
>many|TRBJ2-1|TRBD2|TRBV24-1
TGTGCCACCAGTGATCCGCGACTGCGCGGGAGCTCCTACAATGAGCAGTTCTTC
CATSDPRLRGSSYNEQFF
>many|TRBJ2-5|.|TRBV5-1
TGCGCCAGCAGCTTGGAAGGCACCGGAGAGACCCAGTACTTC
CASSLEGTGETQYF
>many|TRBJ2-7|TRBD2|TRBV5-1
TGCGCCAGCAGCTTGGCCAAAGTAGCGGGAGGAATCCACGAGCAGTACTTC
CASSLAKVAGGIHEQYF